This record looks at one TCR beta chain sequence and its context. Its antigen is currently unknown. The CDR3 has 14 residues. The treatment here: oral pan-JAK inhibitor, 5-10 mg twice daily. This sample is part of a study of CD8+ T cells in alopecia areata. Findings of the study overall: In scalp and blood, many expanded lesional clones persisted during tofacitinib. Sequencing of scalp samples also includes resident alphabeta T cells from normal skin.

Sequencing relied on a cDNA template that was reverse transcribed from extracted RNA. The repertoire was sequenced with immunoSEQ multiplex PCR; TCRdb's copy has only in-frame clones and lacks some. The table has under 150,000 clones, approximately 85% seen once. The source was CD8+ T cells sorted from blood, collected at week 4, from a patient treated with tofacitinib. The chain uses TRBV1 and TRBJ1-5. TRBV1 is a listed pseudogene. This receptor was taken from a human donor with alopecia areata. The CDR3 loop is CTSSQGRGNQPQHF. The CDR3 DNA follows: TGCACCAGCAGCCAAGGCCGAGGGAATCAGCCCCAGCATTTT.